This T cell receptor beta chain was found in a study of CD8 T cells in ankylosing spondylitis. General observations from the study: Reportedly, matched ankylosing spondylitis synovial fluid was significantly enriched for disease-linked clones. In ankylosing spondylitis blood, a motif of about eight highly homologous TCR beta variants appeared characteristic. Within peripheral blood, clones linked to disease were CD8+ and relatively rare. In reactive arthritis synovial fluid and blood, some motif variants had been reported before.

This clonotype was recorded many times. Its antigen is not known. TCRdb reprocessed the 5' RACE reads via MiXCR and lists one record per CDR3 protein. Of under 300,000 distinct CDR3 sequences listed, roughly a tenth are singletons. Material: blood, either unsorted or a sorted T cell fraction (not recorded which). The TCR sequence derives from a male donor with ankylosing spondylitis or in good health (not recorded which).

CDR3: CASSYAGDTNEKLFF. Written as DNA, the CDR3 is TGTGCCAGCAGTTACGCGGGGGACACTAATGAAAAACTGTTTTTT. The V call is TRBV6-5, the J call TRBJ1-4; D is possibly TRBD1 (5 bases). The CDR3 length is 15 residues. Germline values: CDR1 MNHEY, CDR2 SVGAGI. Trimming took 2 bases from V and 2 from J, leaving 9 bases between them.